This T cell receptor beta chain is drawn from a study of cytomegalovirus exposure and HLA in healthy donors. Points from the study as a whole: Earlier analysis yielded a pattern in which most TCR beta V segments were productive about 90% or about 30% of the time.

In the case of this clone: Its antigen is unknown.

CDR1 is MDHEN and CDR2 is SYDVKM in the germline V gene. V was clipped by 9 bases and J by 3 bases; unmatched bases: 13. This CDR3 has 16 amino acids. The PCR used 60 Vbeta and 13 Jbeta primers. Assay: immunoSEQ multiplex PCR; the TCRdb copy retains only in-frame clones and omits some. This table holds roughly 110,000 clones, roughly 80% found once. This clonotype was obtained from a man younger than 40 in good health and CMV-seronegative. The chain combines TRBV28 with TRBJ2-2, with TRBD2 identical over 7 bases. Sequenced material: PBMCs. The CDR3, as DNA: TGTGCCAGTCATACTTTGACTAGCAGCTACACCGGGGAGCTGTTTTTT. Translation: CASHTLTSSYTGELFF.